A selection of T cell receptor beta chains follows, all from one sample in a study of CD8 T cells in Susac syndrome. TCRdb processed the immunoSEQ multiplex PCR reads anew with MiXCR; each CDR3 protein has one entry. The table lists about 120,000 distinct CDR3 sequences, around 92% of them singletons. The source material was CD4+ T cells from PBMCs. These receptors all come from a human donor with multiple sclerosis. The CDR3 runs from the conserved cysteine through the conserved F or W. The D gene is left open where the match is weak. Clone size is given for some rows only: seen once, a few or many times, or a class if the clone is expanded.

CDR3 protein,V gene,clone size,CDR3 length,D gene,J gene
CASRWEWSANTGELFF,TRBV7-9,-,16,-,TRBJ2-2
CASSLGGTLSYEQYF,TRBV7-2,-,15,-,TRBJ2-7
CASSLAEGFSYEQYF,TRBV7-7,-,15,-,TRBJ2-7
CSARDGRGLQETQYF,TRBV20-1,-,15,-,TRBJ2-5
CAWTPLANYGYTF,TRBV30,-,13,-,TRBJ1-2
CSVKTSGAYEQYF,TRBV29-1,-,13,TRBD2,TRBJ2-7
CATSEGGNTGELFF,TRBV24-1,-,14,-,TRBJ2-2
CASKSGQGALTSNQPQHF,TRBV6-1,-,18,TRBD1,TRBJ1-5
CAWSEGQGPNYGYTF,TRBV30,-,15,TRBD1,TRBJ1-2
CASSTQGANVLTF,TRBV5-1,-,13,-,TRBJ2-6
CSASGLAGGNTQYF,TRBV20-1,-,14,TRBD2,TRBJ2-3
CASSPSGVRTQHF,TRBV18,-,13,-,TRBJ1-5
CASSSLNSYEQYF,TRBV7-9,-,13,-,TRBJ2-7
CASSGPEAFF,TRBV2,-,10,-,TRBJ1-1
CASRRNEQFF,TRBV2,-,10,-,TRBJ2-1
CASSPVGQNPKNIQYF,TRBV7-2,-,16,-,TRBJ2-4
CASRLESTDTQYF,TRBV10-2,-,13,-,TRBJ2-3
CASSLAGVRDTEAFF,TRBV7-9,once,15,-,TRBJ1-1
CASSPIQGYTF,TRBV11-2,-,11,-,TRBJ1-2
CASSIAGAPEAFF,TRBV19,-,13,-,TRBJ1-1
CASSLAEWSTDTQYF,TRBV11-2,-,15,-,TRBJ2-3
CSARVGGAGELFF,TRBV29-1,-,13,TRBD1,TRBJ2-2
CASSQRETQYF,TRBV18,few,11,-,TRBJ2-5
CASSPDGLAGGEQFF,TRBV5-8,-,15,TRBD2,TRBJ2-1
CASSLSRDHRAFF,TRBV7-2,-,13,-,TRBJ1-1
CASSLQQVFYGYTF,TRBV5-6,-,14,-,TRBJ1-2
CAISDLSGDYGYTF,TRBV10-3,-,14,-,TRBJ1-2
CASSLEGRTDTQYF,TRBV5-1,-,14,-,TRBJ2-3